One sample yielded the 5 T cell receptor beta chains listed below, sequenced in a study of blood T cells in healthy people across ages. Primed by a sample-barcoded 5' primer and a J-beta primer mix, a second PCR proceeded for 7 to 11 cycles. TCRdb re-called the 5' RACE reads through MiXCR, storing one row per CDR3 protein. The repertoire holds some 370,000 distinct CDR3 sequences, with approximately 52% as singletons. The source material was blood. All receptors derive from a man in his 60s in good health.

V is TRBV4-2 and J is TRBJ2-3; 15 bases fit TRBD2. The CDR3 loop spans 22 amino acids. CDR1 is LGHNA, CDR2 YNFKEQ, per germline. Trimming removed 0 bases from V and 2 bases from J; junction bases left unmatched: 15. The CDR3 DNA reads as TGTGCCAGCAGCCAAGACCCATCACCTGGACTAGCGGGGGGGGACTTCACAGATACGCAGTATTTT. Encoded protein: CASSQDPSPGLAGGDFTDTQYF.

The V gene is TRBV20-1, the J gene TRBJ2-1, with 12 bases lining up with TRBD2. Germline V gene data show CDR1 as DFQATT and CDR2 as SNEGSKA (reference sequence). V was clipped by 3 bases and J by 7 bases; unmatched bases: 7. The CDR3 runs 15 residues. The DNA for the CDR3 is TGCAGTGCTAGGACTAGCGGGAGAAGAAAGAATGAGCAGTTCTTC. This gives the protein CSARTSGRRKNEQFF.

This clonotype has a handful of counts. This chain uses TRBV5-1 with TRBJ2-4; TRBD1 agrees at 7 bases. Germline assignment: CDR1 SGHRS and CDR2 YFSETQ. This CDR3 contains 13 residues. V lost 5 bases, J lost 5 bases, and 4 bases stayed unmatched. The CDR3 DNA reads TGCGCCAGCAGGGCCGGGACAGAAAACATTCAGTACTTC. Its protein product is CASRAGTENIQYF.

This clonotype was found a few times. The genes are TRBV5-1 and TRBJ2-1; D gene uncertain. The CDR3 sequence is 17 residues long. V was trimmed by 2 bases and J by 9 bases, leaving 24 bases between them. The V gene's germline CDR1 is SGHRS and CDR2 YFSETQ. CDR3: CASSFGIWSVREVEQFF. CDR3 DNA sequence: TGCGCCAGCAGCTTTGGCATTTGGTCCGTTCGCGAGGTTGAGCAGTTCTTC.

The chain uses TRBV7-9 and TRBJ2-4, with D perhaps TRBD2 (6 bases). The end of the DNA fits TRBJ2-7 better, so the J call may be wrong. Germline V gene lookup returns CDR1 SEHNR and CDR2 FQNEAQ (reference sequence). This CDR3 is built from 14 residues. The CDR3 is CASSWDSLGYEQYF. Here the CDR3 DNA reads TGTGCCAGCAGCTGGGACTCCCTGGGCTACGAGCAGTACTTC.